These 16 T cell receptor beta chains came from one sample sequenced in a study of blood T cell repertoires in COVID-19. Here immunoSEQ multiplex PCR was the method, and the copy in TCRdb shows in-frame clones only, minus some. The sample has about 400,000 clones; just under 90% are singletons. Sequencing was done on a sample of PBMCs or T cells enriched from blood (not recorded which). Source of these receptors: a woman aged 30 to 39 who had recovered from COVID-19.

This rearrangement joins TRBV6-5 to TRBJ2-7; D is perhaps TRBD1 (6 bases). The V end was cut by 6 bases, the J end by 3 bases, with 15 bases between. Germline CDR1 is MNHEY and CDR2 is SVGAGI. The CDR3 extends over 14 amino acids. Written as DNA, the CDR3 is TGTGCCAGCAGACCCCGGGACACCTACTACGAGCAGTACTTC. This gives the protein CASRPRDTYYEQYF.

The V gene is TRBV28, the J gene TRBJ1-1; 8 nucleotides match TRBD1. This CDR3 spans 15 amino acids. V trimming: 6 bases; J trimming: 4 bases; junction bases outside the gene matches: 10. Germline CDR1 reads MDHEN; CDR2 reads SYDVKM. The CDR3 loop reads CASSLRGRPRTEAFF. The DNA for the CDR3 is TGTGCCAGCAGCCTCAGGGGGCGTCCGCGCACTGAAGCTTTCTTT.

The chain links TRBV9 to TRBJ1-3; D uncertain. The CDR3 runs to 16 residues. CDR1 and CDR2 from the germline V gene are SGDLS and YYNGEE. V was trimmed by 0 bases and J by 0 bases, leaving 10 bases between them. CDR3 nucleotide sequence: TGTGCCAGCAGCGTAGACGCAGGCCTCTCTGGAAACACCATATATTTT. It encodes CASSVDAGLSGNTIYF.

This chain joins TRBV4-1 and TRBJ1-5; no clear D. The CDR3 consists of 13 residues. Between the trimmed V and J ends, which lost 1 base and 5 bases, there was a span of 6 bases. Germline V gives CDR1 MGHRA, CDR2 YSYEKL. CDR3 DNA: TGCGCCAGCAGCCAAGGGCTGCATCAGCCCCAGCATTTT. Its protein is CASSQGLHQPQHF.

The chain carries TRBV7-3 and TRBJ1-1; the D gene is possibly TRBD1 (6 bases). With 5 bases removed from V and 2 bases from J, the gap between germline ends came to 9 bases. This CDR3 contains 13 residues. Germline-derived CDR1 and CDR2 are SGHTA and FQGTGA. CDR3 sequence (DNA): TGTGCCAGCAGCGCGACAGGTAACACTGAAGCTTTCTTT. It translates to CASSATGNTEAFF.

This clone has a handful of counts. This sequence joins TRBV4-2 and TRBJ2-7; the D gene is possibly TRBD2 (6 bases). The germline V and J ends were trimmed by 4 bases and 6 bases, with 16 bases remaining between them. The CDR3 is made up of 14 amino acids. The germline CDR1 and CDR2 sequences are LGHNA and YNFKEQ. This CDR3 reads CASSPLGTPSEQYF. The CDR3 region has the DNA TGTGCCAGCAGCCCCCTTGGGACTCCTTCCGAGCAGTACTTC.

The J gene is TRBJ2-5, the V gene TRBV5-5; TRBD2 aligns across 8 bases. Germline V gene data show CDR1 as SGHKS and CDR2 as YYEKEE (reference sequence). The CDR3 is made up of 15 amino acids. V lost 0 bases, J lost 3 bases, and 4 bases stayed unmatched. CDR3 in DNA: TGTGCCAGCAGCTTGGCCGGGACTAGAAAAGAGACCCAGTACTTC. Translating it yields CASSLAGTRKETQYF.

J is TRBJ2-5 and V is TRBV27; 8 nucleotides align to TRBD1. Trimming at V came to 5 bases and at J to 5 bases, leaving 10 bases not matched to a gene. Germline V gives CDR1 MNHEY, CDR2 SMNVEV (reference sequence). This CDR3 has 15 amino acids. The CDR3 DNA is TGTGCCAGCAGTCCCGGGACAGGCCGAGAGGAGACCCAGTACTTC. It specifies CASSPGTGREETQYF.

CDR3 DNA: TGCAGCGTTGTCGAGACTAGCGCCTACAATGAGCAGTTCTTC. Translated, it gives CSVVETSAYNEQFF. The rearrangement joins TRBV29-1 to TRBJ2-1; 8 bases fit TRBD2. The CDR3 sequence is 14 residues long. V lost 4 bases and J lost 2; bases outside the gene matches: 4. CDR1 is SQVTM, CDR2 ANQGSEA, per germline.

The chain links TRBV5-1 to TRBJ1-5; weak D call: TRBD1 (6 bases). V lost 4 bases, J lost 5 bases, and 16 bases lay in between. This CDR3 is 15 amino acids long. CDR1 and CDR2 (germline): SGHRS, YFSETQ. In DNA, the CDR3 is TGCGCCAGCAGCCTGGAGGGTCAGGGGTATCAGCCCCAGCATTTT. It codes for CASSLEGQGYQPQHF.

This clone was recorded many times. J is TRBJ1-2 and V is TRBV6-6; no definite D call. Trimming removed 0 bases at V and 11 bases at J, with 4 bases between. The CDR3 totals 10 residues. Per germline, CDR1 MNHNY and CDR2 SVGAGI (reference sequence). The CDR3 coding sequence is TGTGCCAGCAGTTACTCGTCTTACACCTTC. This encodes CASSYSSYTF.

J is TRBJ2-7 and V is TRBV13, with 7 bases matching TRBD2. Germline trimming cut 6 bases from V and 0 bases from J; bases unmatched to any gene: 8. This CDR3 comprises 15 residues. CDR1 is PRHDT and CDR2 is FYEKMQ in the germline V gene (reference sequence). CDR3 loop: CASRDRGRASYEQYF. In DNA form, the CDR3 reads TGTGCCAGCAGAGACCGGGGGAGGGCCTCCTACGAGCAGTACTTC.

This clone was observed a single time. The gene calls are TRBV18 and TRBJ2-3; 8 nucleotides line up with TRBD2. Germline V gene sequence: CDR1 KGHSH, CDR2 LQKENI. This CDR3 is 17 amino acids long. The junction had 9 bases not matched to a gene; V was cut back by 3 bases and J by 1 base. The CDR3 protein is CASSPPGGRIGTDTQYF. CDR3 DNA: TGTGCCAGCTCACCGCCTGGCGGGAGGATCGGCACAGATACGCAGTATTTT.

The rearrangement uses TRBV5-5 and TRBJ2-3; 12 nucleotides match TRBD1. After removal of 2 bases from V and 7 bases from J, the junction contained 11 bases not matched to a gene. The CDR3 runs to 17 residues. Germline CDR1 and CDR2: SGHKS and YYEKEE (reference sequence). CDR3 loop: CASSLAQGTGGFYTQYF. The CDR3, as DNA: TGTGCCAGCAGCTTAGCGCAGGGGACAGGGGGCTTTTATACGCAGTATTTT.

Here the CDR3 reads CASSLGDSRNGYTF. The CDR3 DNA sequence: TGCGCCAGCAGCTTGGGCGACAGCAGGAATGGCTACACCTTC. V is TRBV5-1 and J is TRBJ1-2; D possibly corresponds to TRBD1 (5 bases). The CDR3 sequence is 14 residues long. Trimming shortened V by 0 bases and J by 6 bases, and 12 bases separated the two germline ends. The V gene's germline CDR1 is SGHRS and CDR2 YFSETQ.

The chain recombines TRBV10-3 with TRBJ1-1; D is undetermined. The CDR3 extends over 13 amino acids. The V gene lost 3 bases and the J gene lost 2 bases, with 7 bases spanning the gap. Per the germline V gene, CDR1 is ENHRY and CDR2 is SYGVKD. CDR3 bases: TGTGCCATCAGTGATTGGGCCAACACTGAAGCTTTCTTT. Protein sequence: CAISDWANTEAFF.